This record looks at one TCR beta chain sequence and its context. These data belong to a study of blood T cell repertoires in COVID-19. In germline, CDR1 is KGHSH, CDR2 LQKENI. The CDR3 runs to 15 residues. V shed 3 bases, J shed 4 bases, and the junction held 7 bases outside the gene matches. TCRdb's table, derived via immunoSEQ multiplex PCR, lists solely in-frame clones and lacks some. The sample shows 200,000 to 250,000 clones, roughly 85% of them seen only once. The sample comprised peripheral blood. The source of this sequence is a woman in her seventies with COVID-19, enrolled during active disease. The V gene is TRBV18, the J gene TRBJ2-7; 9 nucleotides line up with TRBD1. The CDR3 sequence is CASSPPGQGVYEQYF. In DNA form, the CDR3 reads TGTGCCAGCTCACCCCCGGGACAGGGAGTATACGAGCAGTACTTC.